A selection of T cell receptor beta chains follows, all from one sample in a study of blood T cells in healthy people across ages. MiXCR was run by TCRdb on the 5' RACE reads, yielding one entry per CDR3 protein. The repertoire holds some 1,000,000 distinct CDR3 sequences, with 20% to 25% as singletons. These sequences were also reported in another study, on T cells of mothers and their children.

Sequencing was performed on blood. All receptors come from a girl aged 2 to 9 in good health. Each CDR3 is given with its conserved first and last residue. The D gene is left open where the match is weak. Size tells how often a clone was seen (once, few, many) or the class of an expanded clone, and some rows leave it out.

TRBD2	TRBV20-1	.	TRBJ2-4	TGCAGTGCTAGGGCTAGCGGGAGGGTCCTAGCCAAAAACATTCAGTACTTC	CSARASGRVLAKNIQYF
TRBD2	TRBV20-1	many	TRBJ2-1	TGCAGTGCTAGGTCCACCGCAGCGGGAATACAAAGTGAGCAGTTCTTC	CSARSTAAGIQSEQFF
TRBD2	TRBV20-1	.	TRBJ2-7	TGCAGTGCTAGACCTAGGACTAGCGGGGGCTACGAGCAGTACTTC	CSARPRTSGGYEQYF
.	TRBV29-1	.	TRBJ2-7	TGCAGCGTCCTTCGGGGCGATACGGTCTACGAGCAGTACTTC	CSVLRGDTVYEQYF
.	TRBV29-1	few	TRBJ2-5	TGCAGCGTTGTGCAGCAGGGGCGGGAGACCCAGTACTTC	CSVVQQGRETQYF
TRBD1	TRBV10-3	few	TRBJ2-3	TGTGCCATCAGTGACCGGGACAGCCCGAAACGGACAGATACGCAGTATTTT	CAISDRDSPKRTDTQYF
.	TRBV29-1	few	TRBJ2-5	TGCAGCGTTGAAGGGGGTAAGGAAGTGGAGACCCAGTACTTC	CSVEGGKEVETQYF
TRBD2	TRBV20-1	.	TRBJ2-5	TGCAGTGCTAGCCCAGCGGGAGACCAAGAGACCCAGTACTTC	CSASPAGDQETQYF
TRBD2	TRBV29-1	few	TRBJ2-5	TGCAGCGGCGGTGGGGTAGCGGGAGGGTCAGAGACCCAGTACTTC	CSGGGVAGGSETQYF
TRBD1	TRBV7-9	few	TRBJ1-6	TGTGCCAGCAGCCATGGGACAGAACTTTCCTTT	CASSHGTELSF